The subject of this entry is one TCR beta chain. Germline values: CDR1 SEHNR, CDR2 FQNEAQ (reference sequence). This CDR3 contains 12 residues. Trimming pared 8 bases from V and 5 bases from J, leaving 11 bases between. With 60 Vbeta and 13 Jbeta primers, the PCR was carried out. Method: immunoSEQ multiplex PCR; TCRdb's copy keeps in-frame clones and lacks some. The profile shows about 120,000 clones, around 75% of them singletons. This sample stems from a study of cytomegalovirus exposure and HLA in healthy donors. This rearrangement joins TRBV7-9 to TRBJ2-3, with TRBD1 as a possible D gene (5 bases). Sequencing was done on a sample of PBMCs. The source is a woman aged 40 to 50 in good health and CMV-seropositive. DNA for the CDR3: TGTGCCAGCTGCAGGGCGATAGATACGCAGTATTTT. This sequence encodes CASCRAIDTQYF.